These 27 T cell receptor beta chains were sequenced from one sample in a study of blood T cell repertoires in COVID-19. Assay used: immunoSEQ multiplex PCR; TCRdb lists only in-frame clones, some missing. Of about 300,000 clones in the sample, around 87% are singletons; the top ten hold around 1.4%. The sequencing input was peripheral blood. These receptor sequences come from a man in his sixties or seventies with acute or convalescent COVID-19.

The rearrangement joins TRBV15 to TRBJ2-1, with 10 bases aligning to TRBD2. Per germline, CDR1 LNHNV and CDR2 YYDKDF (reference sequence). There are 13 residues in the CDR3. Trimming at V came to 6 bases and at J to 7 bases, leaving 3 bases not matched to a gene. The CDR3 reads CATRGLAPNEQFF. In DNA form, the CDR3 reads TGTGCCACCAGGGGACTAGCGCCGAATGAGCAGTTCTTC. Variable domain in full (rest from reference TRBV15 and TRBJ2-1): DAMVIQNPRYQVTQFGKPVTLSCSQTLNHNVMYWYQQKSSQAPKLLFHYYDKDFNNEADTPDNFQSRRPNTSFCFLDIRSPGLGDTAMYLCATRGLAPNEQFFGPGTRLTVL.

This sequence joins TRBV2 and TRBJ1-4; D is possibly TRBD1 (5 bases). This CDR3 is built from 15 residues. V dropped 2 bases and J dropped 7 bases, with 14 bases sitting between them. CDR1 SNHLY and CDR2 FYNNEI come from the germline V gene. The CDR3 coding sequence is TGTGCCAGCAGTGAATATGCCGGGGGAGGTGAAAAACTGTTTTTT. Protein: CASSEYAGGGEKLFF.

V gene TRBV28 combines with J gene TRBJ2-7, with a tentative D call TRBD1 (6 bases). V lost 6 bases to trimming and J lost 5 bases, with 11 bases between them. The CDR3 totals 12 residues. Germline V CDR1 and CDR2: MDHEN, SYDVKM. The CDR3 DNA follows: TGTGCCAGCAGCTCCGGGACACACGAGCAGTACTTC. Translation: CASSSGTHEQYF.

The chain links TRBV5-1 to TRBJ1-5; 10 bases line up with TRBD1. The junction had 8 bases not matched to a gene; V was cut back by 4 bases and J by 7 bases. CDR3 length equals 15 residues. The germline CDR1 and CDR2 sequences are SGHRS and YFSETQ. The CDR3 nucleotides read TGCGCCAGCAGCCTCCTCGGGACAGGGGACCAGCCCCAGCATTTT. Protein: CASSLLGTGDQPQHF.

This clone was detected only once. This chain joins TRBV5-1 and TRBJ2-3; no reliable D call. Germline V gene data show CDR1 as SGHRS and CDR2 as YFSETQ. This CDR3 has 12 residues. Trimming pared 4 bases from V and 2 bases from J, leaving 5 bases between. CDR3 residues: CASSTNTDTQYF. In DNA, the CDR3 is TGCGCCAGCAGCACAAACACAGATACGCAGTATTTT.

A single count supports this clone. The genes are TRBV6-5 and TRBJ1-4, with a weak D call TRBD1 (5 bases). The CDR3 spans 12 residues. Germline loops: CDR1 MNHEY, CDR2 SVGAGI. Trimming pared 7 bases from V and 5 bases from J, leaving 8 bases between. The CDR3 DNA follows: TGTGCCAGCACAGACAGAAATGAAAAACTGTTTTTT. It codes for CASTDRNEKLFF.

This chain links TRBV7-9 with TRBJ2-2; TRBD1 is a possible D gene (6 bases). CDR3 size: 15 residues. V was cut by 5 bases and J by 1 base, with 11 bases left in between. The germline CDR1 and CDR2 sequences are SEHNR and FQNEAQ (reference sequence). CDR3 bases: TGTGCCAGCAGCCAGGTCAGGGGGAACACCGGGGAGCTGTTTTTT. This translates into CASSQVRGNTGELFF.

J is TRBJ2-5 and V is TRBV4-1; TRBD1 agrees at 10 bases. CDR3 length equals 20 residues. Germline CDR1 MGHRA, CDR2 YSYEKL. Trimming took 1 base from V and 0 from J; bases not matched to a gene: 14. The CDR3: CASSQAAPRPGQGYQETQYF. In DNA, the CDR3 is TGCGCCAGCAGCCAAGCCGCACCCCGACCGGGACAGGGGTACCAAGAGACCCAGTACTTC.

The chain combines TRBV7-2 with TRBJ1-5; 7 nucleotides agree with TRBD1. The germline V gene has CDR1 SGHTA and CDR2 FQGNSA. This CDR3 comprises 15 residues. J was trimmed by 6 bases and V by 2 bases; bases with no gene match: 7. CDR3 sequence: CASSLQPTGRQPQHF. The CDR3 nucleotides read TGTGCCAGCAGCTTACAGCCGACAGGGCGTCAGCCCCAGCATTTT. Full variable domain (rest looked up from reference TRBV7-2 and TRBJ1-5): GAGVSQSPSNKVTEKGKDVELRCDPISGHTALYWYRQSLGQGLEFLIYFQGNSAPDKSGLPSDRFSAERTGGSVSTLTIQRTQQEDSAVYLCASSLQPTGRQPQHFGDGTRLSIL.

The gene calls are TRBV5-1 and TRBJ2-7, with TRBD1 identical over 8 bases. With 0 bases clipped from V and 6 bases from J, the junction kept 11 bases outside the gene matches. CDR1 and CDR2 (germline): SGHRS, YFSETQ. This CDR3 contains 16 residues. CDR3 in DNA: TGCGCCAGCAGCTTGGGGCAGATATCAGGGGGCGGCGAGCAGTACTTC. Translated, it gives CASSLGQISGGGEQYF.

This clone has more than one count but fewer than ten. The chain is built from TRBV7-9 and TRBJ1-1, with D uncertain. Between the trimmed V and J ends, which lost 2 bases and 10 bases, there was a span of 2 bases. The CDR3 has 9 amino acids. Germline V CDR1 and CDR2: SEHNR, FQNEAQ (reference sequence). As DNA, the CDR3 is TGTGCCAGCAGCTTACGAGCTTTCTTT. Its translation is CASSLRAFF.

The rearrangement joins TRBV19 to TRBJ1-2; tentative D call: TRBD1 (5 bases). This CDR3 is 14 amino acids long. Germline V CDR1 and CDR2: LNHDA, SQIVND (reference sequence). Trimming cost V 3 bases and J 2 bases, with 10 bases left between them. This CDR3 is CASSIRAGNYGYTF. CDR3 sequence (DNA): TGTGCCAGTAGTATCAGGGCAGGGAACTATGGCTACACCTTC.

V and J are TRBV29-1 and TRBJ2-5, with D perhaps matching TRBD1 or TRBD2 (7 bases each). CDR1 is SQVTM and CDR2 is ANQGSEA in the germline V gene. The CDR3 has 13 amino acids. Trimming shortened V by 7 bases and J by 5 bases, and 17 bases separated the two germline ends. The CDR3 bases are TGCAGCGCAGGGGGGGACGGTGGGGAGACCCAGTACTTC. Encoded protein: CSAGGDGGETQYF.

This sequence joins TRBV5-1 and TRBJ1-1; D call uncertain. The germline V gene has CDR1 SGHRS and CDR2 YFSETQ. With 3 bases removed from V and 2 bases from J, the gap between germline ends came to 17 bases. This CDR3 comprises 16 residues. This chain's CDR3 is CASSSPTGIGNTEAFF. For the CDR3, the DNA is TGCGCCAGCAGCTCGCCTACGGGGATTGGTAACACTGAAGCTTTCTTT.

J is TRBJ1-1 and V is TRBV11-3; 10 bases are shared with TRBD1. Germline V CDR1 and CDR2: SGHNT, YENEEA. The CDR3 is made up of 13 amino acids. J was trimmed by 11 bases and V by 3 bases; bases with no gene match: 6. The CDR3 DNA follows: TGTGCCAGCAGCTTCCGGGACAGGGGTGAGGCTTTCTTT. Translated, it gives CASSFRDRGEAFF.

The gene calls are TRBV9 and TRBJ1-2, with D uncertain. The germline V gene has CDR1 SGDLS and CDR2 YYNGEE. Trimming shortened V by 0 bases and J by 5 bases, and 8 bases separated the two germline ends. The CDR3 spans 13 residues. The DNA of the CDR3 is TGTGCCAGCAGCGTAGGAGCGGAATATGGCTACACCTTC. This translates into CASSVGAEYGYTF. The complete variable domain, with remaining parts taken from reference TRBV9 and TRBJ1-2, reads DSGVTQTPKHLITATGQRVTLRCSPRSGDLSVYWYQQSLDQGLQFLIQYYNGEERAKGNILERFSAQQFPDLHSELNLSSLELGDSALYFCASSVGAEYGYTFGSGTRLTVV.

This sequence joins TRBV15 and TRBJ2-5, with 9 bases lining up with TRBD2. The CDR3 has 16 amino acids. CDR1 is LNHNV, CDR2 YYDKDF, per germline (reference sequence). Germline trimming cut 5 bases from V and 2 bases from J; bases unmatched to any gene: 9. Written as DNA, the CDR3 is TGTGCCACCAGCGTTTCACCTAGCGGGGCACAAGAGACCCAGTACTTC. Protein sequence: CATSVSPSGAQETQYF. The variable domain in full, with the rest retrieved from reference TRBV15 and TRBJ2-5, is DAMVIQNPRYQVTQFGKPVTLSCSQTLNHNVMYWYQQKSSQAPKLLFHYYDKDFNNEADTPDNFQSRRPNTSFCFLDIRSPGLGDTAMYLCATSVSPSGAQETQYFGPGTRLLVL.

This chain joins TRBV12-3 or TRBV12-4 and TRBJ2-1, with D uncertain. Between the trimmed V and J ends, which lost 4 bases and 0 bases, there was a span of 4 bases. This CDR3 has 13 amino acids. The CDR3 loop reads CASSSSSYNEQFF. In DNA form, the CDR3 reads TGTGCCAGCAGTTCGAGCTCCTACAATGAGCAGTTCTTC.

The rearrangement links TRBV7-2 to TRBJ1-1; D unresolved. V lost 5 bases to trimming and J lost 4 bases, with 14 bases between them. Germline V gene data show CDR1 as SGHTA and CDR2 as FQGNSA. CDR3 length: 14 amino acids. CDR3 loop: CASSPVGGFTEAFF. The CDR3 DNA follows: TGTGCCAGCAGCCCCGTTGGCGGATTCACTGAAGCTTTCTTT.

The chain joins TRBV11-2 to TRBJ2-7; a possible D gene is TRBD2 (6 bases). V gave up 0 bases and J gave up 5 bases, with 14 bases separating them. This CDR3 contains 15 residues. Germline assignment: CDR1 SGHAT and CDR2 FQNNGV. This chain's CDR3 is CASSLDSGWIDEQYF. As DNA, the CDR3 is TGTGCCAGCAGCTTAGATAGCGGTTGGATCGACGAGCAGTACTTC.

This clone was observed a handful of times. The chain joins TRBV5-4 to TRBJ2-7; a possible D gene is TRBD2 (5 bases). The V end lost 4 bases, the J end lost 0 bases, and 11 bases lay between the germline ends. Germline-derived CDR1 and CDR2 are SGHNT and YYREEE (reference sequence). CDR3 length: 14 residues. The chain's CDR3 is CASSPTGISYEQYF. CDR3 coding DNA: TGTGCCAGCAGCCCTACCGGGATCTCCTACGAGCAGTACTTC.

The chain couples TRBV19 to TRBJ2-1; TRBD2 aligns across 7 bases. Germline V lookup: CDR1 LNHDA, CDR2 SQIVND (reference sequence). The CDR3 extends over 13 amino acids. Unmatched junction bases numbered 7, after V lost 5 bases and J lost 9 bases. Here the CDR3 DNA reads TGTGCCAGTAGTCGGGGAGGGCCAGTTGAGCAGTTCTTC. Its protein is CASSRGGPVEQFF.

The V and J genes are TRBV5-1 and TRBJ2-7; TRBD1 agrees at 9 bases. V was clipped by 2 bases and J by 5 bases; unmatched bases: 8. This CDR3 is built from 15 residues. Germline CDR1 reads SGHRS; CDR2 reads YFSETQ. For the CDR3, the DNA is TGCGCCAGCAGCTTTGGGGACAGGGACCGGGACGAGCAGTACTTC. Translated, it gives CASSFGDRDRDEQYF. The variable domain in full, completed from reference TRBV5-1 and TRBJ2-7, reads KAGVTQTPRYLIKTRGQQVTLSCSPISGHRSVSWYQQTPGQGLQFLFEYFSETQRNKGNFPGRFSGRQFSNSRSEMNVSTLELGDSALYLCASSFGDRDRDEQYFGPGTRLTVT.

V and J are TRBV6-6 and TRBJ1-6, with 9 bases aligning to TRBD1. Looked up from germline, CDR1 is MNHNY and CDR2 is SVGAGI (reference sequence). V was clipped by 6 bases and J by 5 bases; unmatched bases: 5. The CDR3 loop spans 15 amino acids. The CDR3 protein is CASSNRDRDNSPLHF. Written as DNA, the CDR3 is TGTGCCAGCAGCAACCGGGACAGGGATAATTCACCCCTCCACTTT.

This rearrangement joins TRBV7-2 to TRBJ2-1; 12 bases are a match to TRBD2. The CDR3 consists of 17 residues. Germline trimming cut 6 bases from V and 4 bases from J; bases unmatched to any gene: 10. Germline CDR1 reads SGHTA; CDR2 reads FQGNSA. As DNA, the CDR3 is TGTGCCAGCAGTCGGACTAGCGGGGCGGCAGGGTACAATGAGCAGTTCTTC. Its translation is CASSRTSGAAGYNEQFF.

This clone was found once. The rearrangement uses TRBV3-1 (or the pseudogene TRBV3-2) and TRBJ2-2; 10 bases map to TRBD2. V shed 7 bases and J 2 bases; nucleotides not matched to a gene: 4. The germline V gene encodes CDR1 LGHDT and CDR2 YNNKEL (reference sequence). CDR3 length: 15 residues. CDR3 in amino acids: CASTSGSFNTGELFF. CDR3 sequence (DNA): TGTGCCAGCACTAGCGGGAGCTTTAACACCGGGGAGCTGTTTTTT.

V usage is TRBV27 and J usage is TRBJ2-1, with 8 positions matching TRBD1. The CDR3 contains 14 residues. Germline V gene sequence: CDR1 MNHEY, CDR2 SMNVEV (reference sequence). V lost 7 bases, J lost 9 bases, and 11 bases stayed unmatched. The chain's CDR3 is CASTRDRGGGEQFF. CDR3 DNA: TGTGCCAGCACGCGCGACAGGGGAGGAGGTGAGCAGTTCTTC.